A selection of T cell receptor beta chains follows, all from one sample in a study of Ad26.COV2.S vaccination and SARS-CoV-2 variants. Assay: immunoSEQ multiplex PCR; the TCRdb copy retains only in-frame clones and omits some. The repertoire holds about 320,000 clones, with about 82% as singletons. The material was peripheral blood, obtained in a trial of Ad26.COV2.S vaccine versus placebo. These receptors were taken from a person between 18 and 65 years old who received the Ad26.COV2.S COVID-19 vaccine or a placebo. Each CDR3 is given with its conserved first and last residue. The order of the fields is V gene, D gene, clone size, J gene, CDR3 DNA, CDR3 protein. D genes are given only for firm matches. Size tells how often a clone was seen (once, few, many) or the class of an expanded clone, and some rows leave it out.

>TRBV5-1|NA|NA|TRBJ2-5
TGCGCCAGCAGCTTGGGGACTGGAGTGACCCAGTACTTC
CASSLGTGVTQYF
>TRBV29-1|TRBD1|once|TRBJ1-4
TGCAGCGCCCAAAGGGACAGGGGAAATGAAAAACTGTTTTTT
CSAQRDRGNEKLFF
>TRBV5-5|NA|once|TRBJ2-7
TGTGCCAGCAGCCGGACCGGGGGTAGCTCCTACGAGCAGTACTTC
CASSRTGGSSYEQYF
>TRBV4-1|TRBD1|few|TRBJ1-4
TGCGCCAGCAGCCAACTAGGGTTCTCCGGGACAGAAAATGAAAAACTGTTTTTT
CASSQLGFSGTENEKLFF
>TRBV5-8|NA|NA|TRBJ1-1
TGTGCCAGCAGGGGGTGGGCCGCGGAAGCTTTCTTT
CASRGWAAEAFF
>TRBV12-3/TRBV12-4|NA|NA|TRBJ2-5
TGTGCCAGCAGACGGACTGGAGAAGAGACCCAGTACTTC
CASRRTGEETQYF
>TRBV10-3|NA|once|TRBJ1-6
TGTGCCATCAGTGAACTGAACGCGGGACTTGGAAATTCACCCCTCCACTTT
CAISELNAGLGNSPLHF
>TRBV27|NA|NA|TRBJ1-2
TGTGCCAGCCGCCAAGTGGGGGGGCACGGCTATGGCTACACCTTC
CASRQVGGHGYGYTF
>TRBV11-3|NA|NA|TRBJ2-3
TGTGCCAGCACAGAAACTTCTCTTAGCACAGATACGCAGTATTTT
CASTETSLSTDTQYF
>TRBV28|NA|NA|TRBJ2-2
TGTGCCAGCAGGGGGGGCCCGGGCACCGGGGAGCTGTTTTTT
CASRGGPGTGELFF
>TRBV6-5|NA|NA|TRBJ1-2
TGTGCCAGCAGTCCATACGCACAGGGCTCATATGGCTACACCTTC
CASSPYAQGSYGYTF
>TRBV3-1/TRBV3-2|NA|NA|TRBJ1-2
TGTGCCAGCAGCCAAATCCTTTCTACGGACGGAACTAACTATGGCTACACCTTC
CASSQILSTDGTNYGYTF
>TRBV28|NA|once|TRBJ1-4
TGTGCCAGCAGTCCGATGCGGGGTCCCACTAATGAAAAACTGTTTTTT
CASSPMRGPTNEKLFF
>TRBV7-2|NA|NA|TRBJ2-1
TGTGCCAGCAGCCACGTGGGTCAGGGGCAGTTCTTC
CASSHVGQGQFF
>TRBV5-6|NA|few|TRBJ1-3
TGTGCCAGCAGCTCGGGTCCTTACTCTGGAAACACCATATATTTT
CASSSGPYSGNTIYF